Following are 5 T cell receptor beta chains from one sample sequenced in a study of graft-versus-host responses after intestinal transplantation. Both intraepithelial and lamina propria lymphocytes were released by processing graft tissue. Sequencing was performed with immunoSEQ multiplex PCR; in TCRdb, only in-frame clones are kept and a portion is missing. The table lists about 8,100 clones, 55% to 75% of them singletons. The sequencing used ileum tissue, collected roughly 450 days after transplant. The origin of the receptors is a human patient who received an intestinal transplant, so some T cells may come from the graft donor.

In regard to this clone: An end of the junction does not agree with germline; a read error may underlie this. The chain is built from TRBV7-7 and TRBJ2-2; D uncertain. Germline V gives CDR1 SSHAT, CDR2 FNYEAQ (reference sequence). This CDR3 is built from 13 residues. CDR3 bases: TGTGCTAGCAGCTTAGCCTTCACCGGGGAGCTGTTTTTT. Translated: CASSLAFTGELFF.

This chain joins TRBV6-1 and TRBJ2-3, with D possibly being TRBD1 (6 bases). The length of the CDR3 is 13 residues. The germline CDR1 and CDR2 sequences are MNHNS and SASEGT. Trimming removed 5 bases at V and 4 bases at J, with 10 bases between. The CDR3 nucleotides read TGTGCCAGCAGTACAGGGACCGCAGATACGCAGTATTTT. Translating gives CASSTGTADTQYF.

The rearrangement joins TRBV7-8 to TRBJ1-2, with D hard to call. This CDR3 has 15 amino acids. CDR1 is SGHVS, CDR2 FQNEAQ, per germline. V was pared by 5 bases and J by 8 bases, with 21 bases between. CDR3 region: CASSLGKSPYVGYTF. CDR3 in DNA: TGTGCCAGCAGCCTGGGGAAGAGCCCCTATGTAGGCTACACCTTC.

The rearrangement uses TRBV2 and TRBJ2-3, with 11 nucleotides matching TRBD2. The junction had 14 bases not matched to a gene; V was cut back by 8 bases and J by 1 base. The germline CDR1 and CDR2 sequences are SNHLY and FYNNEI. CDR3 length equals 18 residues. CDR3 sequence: CASLGLAGGRAGTDTQYF. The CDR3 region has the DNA TGTGCCAGCCTGGGGCTAGCGGGGGGCCGAGCCGGCACAGATACGCAGTATTTT.

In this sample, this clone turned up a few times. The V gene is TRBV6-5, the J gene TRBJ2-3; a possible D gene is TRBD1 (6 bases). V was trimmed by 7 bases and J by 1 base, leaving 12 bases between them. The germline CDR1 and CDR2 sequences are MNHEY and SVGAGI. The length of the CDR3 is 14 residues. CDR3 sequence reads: CASKAAGGTDTQYF. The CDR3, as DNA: TGTGCCAGCAAGGCTGCAGGGGGCACAGATACGCAGTATTTT.